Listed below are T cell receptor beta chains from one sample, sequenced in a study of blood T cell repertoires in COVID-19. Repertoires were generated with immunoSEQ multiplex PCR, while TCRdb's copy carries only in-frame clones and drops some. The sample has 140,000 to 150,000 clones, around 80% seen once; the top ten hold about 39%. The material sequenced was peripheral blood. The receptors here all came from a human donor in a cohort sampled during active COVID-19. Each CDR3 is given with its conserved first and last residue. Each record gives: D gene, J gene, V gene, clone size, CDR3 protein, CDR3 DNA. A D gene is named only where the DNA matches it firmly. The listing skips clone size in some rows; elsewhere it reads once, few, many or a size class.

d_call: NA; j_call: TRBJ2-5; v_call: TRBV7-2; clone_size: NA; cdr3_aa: CASSLGLQSQYF; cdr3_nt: TGTGCCAGCAGCCTTGGACTGCAGTCCCAGTACTTC
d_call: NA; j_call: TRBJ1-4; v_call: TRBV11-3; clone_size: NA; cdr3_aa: CASSLARRQSDEKLFF; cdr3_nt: TGTGCCAGCAGCTTAGCCCGGAGGCAGTCCGATGAAAAACTGTTTTTT
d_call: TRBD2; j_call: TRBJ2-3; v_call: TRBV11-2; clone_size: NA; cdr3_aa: CASSAGGADTQYF; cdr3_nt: TGTGCCAGCAGCGCGGGGGGGGCAGATACGCAGTATTTT
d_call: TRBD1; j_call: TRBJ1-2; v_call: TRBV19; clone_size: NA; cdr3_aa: CASSVEGAGYGYTF; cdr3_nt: TGTGCCAGTTCGGTGGAGGGGGCAGGCTATGGCTACACCTTC
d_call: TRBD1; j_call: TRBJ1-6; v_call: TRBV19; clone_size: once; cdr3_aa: CASSSGQGPTPLHF; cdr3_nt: TGTGCCAGTAGTTCCGGACAGGGCCCAACACCCCTCCACTTT
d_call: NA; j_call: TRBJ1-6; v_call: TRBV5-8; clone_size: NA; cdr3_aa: CASRREGMVSPLHF; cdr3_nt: TGTGCCAGCAGGCGGGAGGGGATGGTTTCACCCCTCCACTTT
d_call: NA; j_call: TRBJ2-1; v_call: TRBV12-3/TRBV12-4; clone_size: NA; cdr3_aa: CASSLGGGEFF; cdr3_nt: TGTGCCAGCAGCCTAGGAGGGGGGGAGTTCTTC
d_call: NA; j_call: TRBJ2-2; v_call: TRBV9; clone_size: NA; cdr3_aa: CASSPRGEKTTGELFF; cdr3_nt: TGTGCCAGCAGCCCCCGAGGAGAGAAGACCACCGGGGAGCTGTTTTTT
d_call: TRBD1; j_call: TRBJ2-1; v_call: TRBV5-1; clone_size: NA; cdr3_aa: CASTRDRSNNEQFF; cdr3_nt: TGCGCCAGCACCAGGGACAGATCGAACAATGAGCAGTTCTTC
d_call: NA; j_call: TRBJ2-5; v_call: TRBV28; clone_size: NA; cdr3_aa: CASLGETTQYF; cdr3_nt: TGTGCCTCCCTGGGAGAGACGACCCAGTACTTC
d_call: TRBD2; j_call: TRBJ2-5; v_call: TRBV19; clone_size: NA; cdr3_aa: CASSSPSGGETQYF; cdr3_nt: TGTGCCAGTAGTTCACCTAGCGGGGGAGAGACCCAGTACTTC
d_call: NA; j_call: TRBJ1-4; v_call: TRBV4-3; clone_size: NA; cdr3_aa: CASSQALRGTNEKLFF; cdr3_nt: TGCGCCAGCAGCCAGGCCCTCAGGGGAACTAATGAAAAACTGTTTTTT
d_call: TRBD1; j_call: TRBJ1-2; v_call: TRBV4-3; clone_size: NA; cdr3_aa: CASSQDAARGGYTF; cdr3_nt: TGCGCCAGCAGCCAAGATGCAGCCAGGGGGGGCTACACCTTC
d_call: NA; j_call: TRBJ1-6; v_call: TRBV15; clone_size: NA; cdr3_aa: CATSREQLNSPLHF; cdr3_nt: TGTGCCACCAGCAGAGAACAGTTGAATTCACCCCTCCACTTT
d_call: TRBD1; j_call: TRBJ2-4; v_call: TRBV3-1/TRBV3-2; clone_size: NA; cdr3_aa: CASSQRDRRSTKNIQYF; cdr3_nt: TGTGCCAGCAGCCAAAGGGACAGGAGGTCGACCAAAAACATTCAGTACTTC
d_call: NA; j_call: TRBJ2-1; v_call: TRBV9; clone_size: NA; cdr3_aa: CASSVGVGTGDEQFF; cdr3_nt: TGTGCCAGCAGCGTAGGAGTGGGTACGGGTGATGAGCAGTTCTTC
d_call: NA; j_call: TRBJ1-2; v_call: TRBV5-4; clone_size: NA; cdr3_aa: CASSLGGANYGYTF; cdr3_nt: TGTGCCAGCAGCTTGGGCGGGGCTAACTATGGCTACACCTTC
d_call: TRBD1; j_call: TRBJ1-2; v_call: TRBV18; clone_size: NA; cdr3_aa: CASSFDRANYGYTF; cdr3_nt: TGTGCCAGCTCATTCGACAGGGCCAACTATGGCTACACCTTC
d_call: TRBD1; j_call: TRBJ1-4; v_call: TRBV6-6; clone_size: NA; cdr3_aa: CASSSTQGNEKLFF; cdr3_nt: TGTGCCAGCAGCTCCACACAGGGGAACGAAAAACTGTTTTTT
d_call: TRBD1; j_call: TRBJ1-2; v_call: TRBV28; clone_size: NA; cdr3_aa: CASSSGQNYGYTF; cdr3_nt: TGTGCCAGCAGTTCGGGACAGAACTATGGCTACACCTTC
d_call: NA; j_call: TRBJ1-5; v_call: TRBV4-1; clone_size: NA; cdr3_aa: CASSQVSSMNQPQHF; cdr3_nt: TGCGCCAGCAGCCAAGTGTCCAGTATGAATCAGCCCCAGCATTTT
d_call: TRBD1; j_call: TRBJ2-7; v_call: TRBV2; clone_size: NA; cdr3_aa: CASSEGQGRDYEQYF; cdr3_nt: TGTGCCAGCAGCGAGGGACAGGGAAGGGACTACGAGCAGTACTTC
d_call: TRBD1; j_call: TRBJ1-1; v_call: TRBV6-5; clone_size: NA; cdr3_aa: CASDRTGLNTEAFF; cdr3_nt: TGTGCCAGCGACCGGACAGGGCTGAACACTGAAGCTTTCTTT
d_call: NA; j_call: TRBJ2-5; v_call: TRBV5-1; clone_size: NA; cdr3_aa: CASSLVAGWYQETQYF; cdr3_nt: TGCGCCAGCAGCTTGGTCGCCGGGTGGTACCAAGAGACCCAGTACTTC
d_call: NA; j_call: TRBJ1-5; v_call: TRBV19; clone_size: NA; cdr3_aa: CASSTLGQSNQPQHF; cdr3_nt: TGTGCCAGTAGTACCCTGGGACAAAGCAATCAGCCCCAGCATTTT
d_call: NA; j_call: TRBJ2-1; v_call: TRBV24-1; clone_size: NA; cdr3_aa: CATSVMGHNEQFF; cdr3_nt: TGTGCCACCAGTGTGATGGGCCACAATGAGCAGTTCTTC
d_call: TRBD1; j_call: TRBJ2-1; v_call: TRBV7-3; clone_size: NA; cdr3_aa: CASSLRPGTGANEQFF; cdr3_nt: TGTGCCAGCAGCTTACGACCCGGGACAGGGGCCAATGAGCAGTTCTTC
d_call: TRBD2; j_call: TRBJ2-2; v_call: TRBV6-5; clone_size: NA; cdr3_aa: CASSRLAGGTGELFF; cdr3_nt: TGTGCCAGCAGTAGACTAGCGGGGGGCACCGGGGAGCTGTTTTTT
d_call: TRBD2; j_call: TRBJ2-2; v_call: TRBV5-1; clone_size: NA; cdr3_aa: CASTTGGGNTGELFF; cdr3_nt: TGCGCCAGTACGACGGGCGGGGGAAACACCGGGGAGCTGTTTTTT
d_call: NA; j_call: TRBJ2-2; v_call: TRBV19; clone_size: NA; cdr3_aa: CASSILTGSGELFF; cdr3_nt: TGTGCCAGTAGTATACTCACAGGGAGCGGGGAGCTGTTTTTT
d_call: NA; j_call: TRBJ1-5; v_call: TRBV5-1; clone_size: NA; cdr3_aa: CASSFGGGQPQHF; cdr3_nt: TGCGCCAGCAGCTTTGGGGGCGGTCAGCCCCAGCATTTT
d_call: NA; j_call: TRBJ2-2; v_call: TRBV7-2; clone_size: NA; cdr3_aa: CASSLNRATGELFF; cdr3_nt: TGTGCCAGCAGCTTGAACAGGGCCACCGGGGAGCTGTTTTTT
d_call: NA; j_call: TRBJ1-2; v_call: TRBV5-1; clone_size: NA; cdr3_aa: CASSSPGGPGYTF; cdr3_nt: TGCGCCAGCAGCTCGCCGGGAGGTCCAGGCTACACCTTC
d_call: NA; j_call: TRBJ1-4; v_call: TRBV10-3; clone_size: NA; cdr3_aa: CAISDPGRIGGKEKLFF; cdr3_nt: TGTGCCATCAGTGACCCCGGTCGAATAGGAGGGAAAGAAAAACTGTTTTTT
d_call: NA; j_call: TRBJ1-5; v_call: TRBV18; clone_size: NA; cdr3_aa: CASSPPGRQNQPQHF; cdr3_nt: TGTGCCAGCTCACCACCTGGCAGGCAAAATCAGCCCCAGCATTTT
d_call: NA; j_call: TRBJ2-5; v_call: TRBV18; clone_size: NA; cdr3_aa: CASSFTGKEEETQYF; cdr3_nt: TGTGCCAGCTCATTTACAGGGAAAGAGGAGGAGACCCAGTACTTC
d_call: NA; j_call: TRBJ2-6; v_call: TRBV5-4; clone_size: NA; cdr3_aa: CASSDMDWSSGANVLTF; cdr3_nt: TGTGCCAGCAGCGACATGGACTGGTCCTCTGGGGCCAACGTCCTGACTTTC
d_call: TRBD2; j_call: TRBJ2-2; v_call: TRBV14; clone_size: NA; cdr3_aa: CATSAGRSTGELFF; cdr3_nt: TGTGCCACCTCAGCGGGGCGGAGCACCGGGGAGCTGTTTTTT
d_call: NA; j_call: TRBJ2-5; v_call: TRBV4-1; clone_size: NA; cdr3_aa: CASSQVLGGGETQYF; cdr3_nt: TGCGCCAGCAGCCAGGTTCTAGGGGGAGGGGAGACCCAGTACTTC
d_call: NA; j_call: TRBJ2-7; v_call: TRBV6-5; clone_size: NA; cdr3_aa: CASRPAGDLGQQYF; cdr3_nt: TGTGCCAGCAGACCGGCCGGGGACTTGGGGCAGCAGTACTTC
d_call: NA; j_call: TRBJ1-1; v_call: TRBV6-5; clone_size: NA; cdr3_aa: CASSYGAGRIGTEAFF; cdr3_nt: TGTGCCAGCAGTTACGGGGCAGGGCGGATAGGCACTGAAGCTTTCTTT
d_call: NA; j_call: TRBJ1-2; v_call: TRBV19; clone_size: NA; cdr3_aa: CASSAGALYGYTF; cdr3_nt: TGTGCCAGTAGCGCGGGTGCACTTTATGGCTACACCTTC
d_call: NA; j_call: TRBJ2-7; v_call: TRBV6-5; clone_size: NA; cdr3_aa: CASSSRRRGSSYEQYF; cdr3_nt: TGTGCCAGCAGTTCCCGGAGGCGGGGAAGCTCCTACGAGCAGTACTTC
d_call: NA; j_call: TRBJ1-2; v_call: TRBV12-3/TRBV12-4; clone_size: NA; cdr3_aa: CASSPRFAGYTF; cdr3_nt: TGTGCCAGCAGTCCCCGGTTTGCCGGCTACACCTTC
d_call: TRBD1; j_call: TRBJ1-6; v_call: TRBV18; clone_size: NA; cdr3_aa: CASSLRTGENSPLHF; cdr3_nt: TGTGCCAGCTCACTGCGGACAGGCGAAAATTCACCCCTCCACTTT
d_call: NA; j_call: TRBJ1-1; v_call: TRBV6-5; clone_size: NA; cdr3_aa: CASRETGNTEAFF; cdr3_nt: TGTGCCAGCAGGGAGACGGGAAACACTGAAGCTTTCTTT